The present entry profiles one T cell receptor (beta chain) with its context. Its antigen remains undetermined. Base qualities are not at hand, and no much larger clone is one base apart. The CDR3 goes from the cysteine to the phenylalanine over 13 residues. Solely the CDR3 DNA is kept, with 39 bases framed from the first base. The germline ends are 12 bases apart after V is trimmed by 4 bases and J by 5 bases. The germline V gene sets CDR1 to SNHLY and CDR2 to FYNNEI. This entry comes from a study of T-cell reconstitution after alpha-beta-depleted transplantation in children (dated by TCRdb to 2016 to 2017). Concerning the study at large: T-cell immune reconstitution after TCRalphabeta/CD19-depleted allogeneic hematopoietic cell transplantation in children was quantitatively tracked in the study by means of TCR repertoire profiling.

Library prep was done by PCR. TCRdb shows the sequencer as Illumina HiSeq 2500. Molecular barcoding was employed in the preparation of TCR libraries, with unique molecular identifiers being used to normalize TCRbeta repertoire quantification. TCRdb passed the public sequencing reads through fastp at Q25 and MiXCR, retaining productive beta sequences. Rows with one shared CDR3 protein collapse into an entry with the most common genes and DNA. The sample table lists some 350,000 distinct CDR3 sequences, 9% to 12% of them with a count of one. Jointly, the top ten make up about 2.3% of the sample. The chain couples TRBV2 to TRBJ2-7, with TRBD1 tentatively as D gene (6 bases match). The sequences come from PBMCs from the stem cell graft donor, collected from the stem cell graft. The receptor comes from a human donor who donated a stem cell graft to a child with acute lymphoblastic leukemia. The CDR3 is CASSARPGDEQYF. The bases are TGTGCCAGCAGTGCTCGTCCAGGGGACGAGCAGTACTTC.